This T cell receptor (beta chain) was recorded in a study of OX40 agonist ivuxolimab in advanced cancers. About the research overall: Dose-escalation patients suffered from hepatocellular carcinoma, melanoma, renal cell or head and neck cancer.

The germline V and J ends were trimmed by 1 base and 7 bases, with 8 bases remaining between them. Germline CDR1 reads SGHTA; CDR2 reads FQGNSA. There are 12 residues in the CDR3. Measured with immunoSEQ multiplex PCR; TCRdb has only the in-frame clones, and not every one. The data contain about 92,000 clones, approximately 91% of them seen just once; the ten biggest clones take up about 0.35%. The source is an adult with an advanced solid tumor such as melanoma, head and neck, liver or kidney cancer. V is TRBV7-2 and J is TRBJ2-7, with D tentatively TRBD1 or TRBD2 (5 bases each). The sequenced sample was CD4+ or CD8+ T cells sorted from blood, obtained in a trial of the OX40 agonist ivuxolimab. CDR3 in DNA: TGTGCCAGCAGCTTAGTCTGGGGGGAGCAGTACTTC. Its protein is CASSLVWGEQYF.